Listed here are 3 T cell receptor beta chains from one sample, sequenced in a study of blood T cell repertoires in COVID-19. Sequencing used immunoSEQ multiplex PCR; TCRdb keeps in-frame clones, though not all of them. The data hold a few hundred thousand clones, with about 91% observed a single time. Sequenced input: peripheral blood. Receptor source: a middle-aged woman who had recovered from COVID-19.

J is TRBJ2-5 and V is TRBV5-1; 7 bases are shared with TRBD1. The CDR3 length is 14 residues. The V segment lost 0 bases and the J segment 5 bases; nucleotides outside the gene matches: 4. Germline V gene lookup returns CDR1 SGHRS and CDR2 YFSETQ. CDR3 DNA: TGCGCCAGCAGCTTGGACAGGGGTTTGGAGACCCAGTACTTC. This codes for CASSLDRGLETQYF.

The table lists this clone with a count of one. The chain links TRBV6-5 to TRBJ1-2; 9 nucleotides match TRBD1. Germline values: CDR1 MNHEY, CDR2 SVGAGI. V shed 6 bases and J 8 bases; nucleotides not matched to a gene: 7. The CDR3 has 13 amino acids. In DNA, the CDR3 is TGTGCCAGCAGGAAGGGGACAGGGTTAGGCTACACCTTC. It yields the protein CASRKGTGLGYTF.

This clone was counted a single time. This chain uses TRBV7-6 with TRBJ2-2, with D perhaps matching TRBD2 (6 bases). Trimming shortened V by 2 bases and J by 5 bases, and 9 bases separated the two germline ends. The CDR3 length is 14 residues. Germline V gene sequence: CDR1 SGHVS, CDR2 FNYEAQ. Here the CDR3 reads CASSLWGETGELFF. The DNA for the CDR3 is TGTGCCAGCAGCTTATGGGGGGAAACCGGGGAGCTGTTTTTT. Full variable domain (missing parts from reference TRBV7-6 and TRBJ2-2): GAGVSQSPRYKVTKRGQDVALRCDPISGHVSLYWYRQALGQGPEFLTYFNYEAQQDKSGLPNDRFSAERPEGSISTLTIQRTEQRDSAMYRCASSLWGETGELFFGEGSRLTVL.